This is a list of T cell receptor beta chains from one sample in a study of CXCR3-negative and CXCR3-positive naive CD8 T cells. TCRdb re-called the 5' RACE reads; every CDR3 protein appears as one record, without DNA. This specimen shows more than 65,000 distinct CDR3 sequences; the ten leading clones hold approximately 1.5%. Sequenced: naive CXCR3- CD8+ T cells from blood. The origin of the receptors is a human donor in good health. Some clones in this sample may be carry-over from other donors' samples. Each CDR3 is given with its conserved first and last residue.

cdr3_length j_call v_call cdr3_aa
16 TRBJ2-1 TRBV27 CASSPISGSKNNEQFF
13 TRBJ1-1 TRBV12-3/TRBV12-4 CASSLSSSTEAFF
15 TRBJ2-1 TRBV7-7 CASSLNGGGLDEQFF
13 TRBJ1-2 TRBV29-1 CSVGPLGLDGYTF
13 TRBJ1-1 TRBV27 CASSASRGAEAFF
18 TRBJ2-7 TRBV28 CASSFRSIGTGGVHEQYF
14 TRBJ1-1 TRBV20-1 CSAIYRDRATEAFF
14 TRBJ1-6 TRBV5-5 CASSLVFSNSPLHF
14 TRBJ2-1 TRBV20-1 CSASETSLYNEQFF
13 TRBJ2-1 TRBV6-6 CASELGPYNEQFF
13 TRBJ2-7 TRBV5-1 CASSLVSGPEQYF
16 TRBJ2-7 TRBV20-1 CSARGLAGRSSYEQYF
15 TRBJ1-1 TRBV7-9 CASSLAMTAKAEAFF
14 TRBJ1-1 TRBV12-3/TRBV12-4 CASSLNTLNTEAFF
19 TRBJ2-7 TRBV5-1 CASSLVLLAGGPGVSEQYF
18 TRBJ1-1 TRBV25-1 CASSESEPRFGRGVEAFF
11 TRBJ1-3 TRBV7-9 CASSLGNTIYF
17 TRBJ1-6 TRBV4-3 CASSQAVPGGSGSPLHF